The subject of this entry is one TCR beta chain. CDR3 size: 19 residues. V trimming: 1 base; J trimming: 0 bases; junction bases outside the gene matches: 12. The V gene's germline CDR1 is SGHVS and CDR2 FQNEAQ. The table came from immunoSEQ multiplex PCR; TCRdb's copy has only in-frame clones and leaves some out. The data show some 120,000 clones, with less than 95% seen just once and roughly 1.9% held by the top ten. The data are from a study of blood T cell repertoires in COVID-19. The receptor was derived from a human donor with active COVID-19. The donor label of this sample is uncertain. Sequenced input: peripheral blood. This rearrangement joins TRBV7-8 to TRBJ2-1; 7 nucleotides line up with TRBD1. CDR3 DNA: TGTGCCAGCAGCTTAGTGCCCCAAACAGGGGCCAGCTCCTACAATGAGCAGTTCTTC. It codes for CASSLVPQTGASSYNEQFF.